These 4 T cell receptor beta chains share one sample of origin, sequenced in a study of blood T cells in healthy people across ages. A J-beta primer mix and a sample-barcoded 5' primer were used in a second PCR of roughly 6 to 11 cycles. TCRdb redid the calling of the 5' RACE reads with MiXCR, one entry per CDR3 protein. This sample yields fewer than 800,000 distinct CDR3 sequences, of which around 49% are seen a single time; approximately 32% belongs to the top ten. The specimen was blood. The receptors originated from a woman aged 55 to 70 in good health.

This chain joins TRBV27 and TRBJ2-7, with TRBD2 matching over 10 bases. Trimming removed 8 bases from V and 5 bases from J; junction bases left unmatched: 15. Germline CDR1 and CDR2: MNHEY and SMNVEV (reference sequence). The CDR3 runs 16 residues. Written as DNA, the CDR3 is TGTGCCAGCTCCCAAAGAGGAACTAGCGGGACCCACGAGCAGTACTTC. Residues: CASSQRGTSGTHEQYF.

This clonotype was counted between two and nine times. This chain uses TRBV4-3 with TRBJ2-7; D may be TRBD2 (7 bases). V was shortened by 3 bases and J by 0 bases, with 15 bases between the two germline ends. CDR3 length equals 16 residues. Germline CDR1 and CDR2: LGHNA and YSLEER. The CDR3 region is CASSHFLRGASYEQYF. In nucleotides, the CDR3 is TGCGCCAGCAGCCACTTTCTTCGGGGGGCCTCCTACGAGCAGTACTTC.

This clonotype was seen only a few times. The chain uses TRBV7-2 and TRBJ2-3; 11 nucleotides match TRBD1. Germline V lookup: CDR1 SGHTA, CDR2 FQGNSA. The length of the CDR3 is 16 residues. Unmatched junction bases numbered 3, after V lost 1 base and J lost 3 bases. In DNA form, the CDR3 reads TGTGCCAGCAGCTTAGAGGGACAGGGGGGTACAGATACGCAGTATTTT. Translated, it gives CASSLEGQGGTDTQYF.

This clonotype has a handful of counts. The rearrangement uses TRBV6-1 and TRBJ1-4, with TRBD1 matching over 7 bases. From germline, CDR1 is MNHNS and CDR2 SASEGT. V lost 6 bases to trimming and J lost 14 bases; unmatched junction nucleotides: 9. This CDR3 is built from 12 residues. CDR3 residues: CASREPGQRLFF. CDR3 DNA sequence: TGTGCCAGCAGAGAACCGGGACAGAGGCTGTTTTTT.